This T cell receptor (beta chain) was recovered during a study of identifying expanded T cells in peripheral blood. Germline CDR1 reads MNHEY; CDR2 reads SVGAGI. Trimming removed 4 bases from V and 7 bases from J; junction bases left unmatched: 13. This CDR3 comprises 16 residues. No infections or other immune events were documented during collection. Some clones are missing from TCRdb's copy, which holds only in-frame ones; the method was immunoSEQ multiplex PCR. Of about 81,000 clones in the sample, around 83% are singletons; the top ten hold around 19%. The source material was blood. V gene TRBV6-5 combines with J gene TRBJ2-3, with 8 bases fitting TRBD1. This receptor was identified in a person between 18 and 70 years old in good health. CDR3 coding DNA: TGTGCCAGCAGTTTACAACGGGCAGGGGGCTTGTATACGCAGTATTTT. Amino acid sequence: CASSLQRAGGLYTQYF.